This T cell receptor beta chain derives from a study of immune evolution from preneoplasia to lung adenocarcinoma. Broader study findings: Top clone frequencies peaked in normal lung, apparently declining through invasive adenocarcinoma. Later-stage lesions appeared to have more T cells, more diversity, less clonality.

Between the mid-2010s and the late 2010s, patients underwent resection in Japan or China. About this clone: Antigen unknown.

Libraries were prepared by immunoSEQ multiplex PCR; TCRdb keeps only in-frame clonotypes and omits some of them. The data contain about 3,200 clones, 60% to 85% of them singletons. The sequence came from a donor older than 65 with lung adenocarcinoma. The specimen was FFPE adjacent normal lung tissue.

CDR3 residues: CASSNVWGAGEQYF. Written as DNA, the CDR3 is TGTGCCAGCAGCAACGTGTGGGGGGCGGGCGAGCAGTACTTC. V usage is TRBV9 and J usage is TRBJ2-7; D tentatively reads TRBD1 or TRBD2 (6 bases each). V gave up 4 bases and J gave up 6 bases, with 17 bases separating them. CDR1 and CDR2 from the germline V gene are SGDLS and YYNGEE. The CDR3 totals 14 residues.